These T cell receptor beta chains were read from a single sample in a study of OX40 agonist ivuxolimab in advanced cancers. Data came from immunoSEQ multiplex PCR; TCRdb stores just in-frame clones and leaves some out. The sample lists tens of thousands of clones, about 87% occurring once. The specimen comprised CD4+ or CD8+ T cells sorted from blood, sampled in a trial of the OX40 agonist ivuxolimab. Receptors originate from an adult with an advanced solid tumor such as melanoma, head and neck, liver or kidney cancer. The CDR3 runs from the conserved cysteine through the conserved F or W. D genes are given only for firm matches. Clone size appears in some rows only: once, few, many, or a class for an expanded clone.

CDR3 protein	CDR3 DNA	D gene	J gene	clone size	V gene
CASSLSQGINYGYTF	TGTGCCAGCAGCCTTAGTCAAGGGATTAACTATGGCTACACCTTC	-	TRBJ1-2	-	TRBV7-9
CASSLNTNEKLFF	TGCGCCAGCAGCCTTAATACTAATGAAAAACTGTTTTTT	-	TRBJ1-4	-	TRBV5-1
CASRGWGDQPQHF	TGTGCCAGCCGAGGGTGGGGCGATCAGCCCCAGCATTTT	-	TRBJ1-5	-	TRBV2
CASSSQGYTEAFF	TGTGCCAGCAGCTCCCAGGGGTACACTGAAGCTTTCTTT	-	TRBJ1-1	-	TRBV7-3
CASSLNRGNQPQHF	TGTGCCAGCAGCTTAAATAGGGGTAATCAGCCCCAGCATTTT	-	TRBJ1-5	-	TRBV7-2
CATRTPNYGYTF	TGTGCCACCCGGACTCCTAACTATGGCTACACCTTC	-	TRBJ1-2	once	TRBV6-1
CASTDGAVPLYGYTF	TGTGCCAGCACCGACGGGGCCGTCCCCCTCTATGGCTACACCTTC	-	TRBJ1-2	-	TRBV6-6
CASSLAGRDQPQHF	TGTGCCAGCAGCTTGGCAGGCAGGGATCAGCCCCAGCATTTT	-	TRBJ1-5	-	TRBV5-4
CARRETQYF	TGTGCCAGAAGAGAGACCCAGTACTTC	-	TRBJ2-5	-	TRBV5-3
CAWSVLFSGGNEQYF	TGTGCCTGGAGTGTACTCTTTAGCGGGGGGAACGAGCAGTACTTC	TRBD2	TRBJ2-7	-	TRBV30
CASSVTPRAEDTQYF	TGTGCCAGCAGCGTAACGCCGCGGGCGGAGGATACGCAGTATTTT	-	TRBJ2-3	-	TRBV9
CSVGRGGLDEKLFF	TGCAGCGTTGGGAGGGGGGGTTTGGATGAAAAACTGTTTTTT	-	TRBJ1-4	-	TRBV29-1
CASRLAGSDGYTF	TGTGCCAGCAGGTTGGCAGGCAGCGATGGCTACACCTTC	-	TRBJ1-2	-	TRBV6-1
CATGGGQADTQYF	TGTGCCACCGGGGGGGGGCAAGCAGATACGCAGTATTTT	TRBD2	TRBJ2-3	few	TRBV28
CASSLLGHPDYGYTF	TGTGCCAGCAGCCTGCTGGGACACCCTGACTATGGCTACACCTTC	-	TRBJ1-2	-	TRBV5-4
CASSLSTGGGNSPLHF	TGTGCCAGCAGCCTCTCGACTGGCGGCGGTAATTCACCCCTCCACTTT	-	TRBJ1-6	-	TRBV4-2
CATSSQQGGPEAFF	TGTGCCACCAGCAGCCAACAGGGAGGACCTGAAGCTTTCTTT	-	TRBJ1-1	-	TRBV15
CASSPGLPSYNEQFF	TGTGCCAGCAGCCCGGGACTACCGTCCTACAATGAGCAGTTCTTC	TRBD2	TRBJ2-1	-	TRBV6-5
CASSLFTGELFF	TGCGCCAGCAGCTTGTTCACCGGGGAGCTGTTTTTT	-	TRBJ2-2	-	TRBV5-1
CASSIQLRLAGGQDTQYF	TGTGCCAGTAGTATTCAGCTGAGACTAGCGGGGGGTCAAGATACGCAGTATTTT	TRBD2	TRBJ2-3	-	TRBV19
CASSGPGGQETQYF	TGTGCCAGCAGTGGACCAGGGGGACAAGAGACCCAGTACTTC	TRBD1	TRBJ2-5	once	TRBV2
CASIQAPSYSYEQYF	TGTGCCAGCATCCAAGCACCTTCTTACTCCTACGAGCAGTACTTC	-	TRBJ2-7	-	TRBV6-1
CASSKDGTGANTEAFF	TGTGCCAGCAGCAAAGACGGGACAGGGGCGAACACTGAAGCTTTCTTT	-	TRBJ1-1	-	TRBV21-1